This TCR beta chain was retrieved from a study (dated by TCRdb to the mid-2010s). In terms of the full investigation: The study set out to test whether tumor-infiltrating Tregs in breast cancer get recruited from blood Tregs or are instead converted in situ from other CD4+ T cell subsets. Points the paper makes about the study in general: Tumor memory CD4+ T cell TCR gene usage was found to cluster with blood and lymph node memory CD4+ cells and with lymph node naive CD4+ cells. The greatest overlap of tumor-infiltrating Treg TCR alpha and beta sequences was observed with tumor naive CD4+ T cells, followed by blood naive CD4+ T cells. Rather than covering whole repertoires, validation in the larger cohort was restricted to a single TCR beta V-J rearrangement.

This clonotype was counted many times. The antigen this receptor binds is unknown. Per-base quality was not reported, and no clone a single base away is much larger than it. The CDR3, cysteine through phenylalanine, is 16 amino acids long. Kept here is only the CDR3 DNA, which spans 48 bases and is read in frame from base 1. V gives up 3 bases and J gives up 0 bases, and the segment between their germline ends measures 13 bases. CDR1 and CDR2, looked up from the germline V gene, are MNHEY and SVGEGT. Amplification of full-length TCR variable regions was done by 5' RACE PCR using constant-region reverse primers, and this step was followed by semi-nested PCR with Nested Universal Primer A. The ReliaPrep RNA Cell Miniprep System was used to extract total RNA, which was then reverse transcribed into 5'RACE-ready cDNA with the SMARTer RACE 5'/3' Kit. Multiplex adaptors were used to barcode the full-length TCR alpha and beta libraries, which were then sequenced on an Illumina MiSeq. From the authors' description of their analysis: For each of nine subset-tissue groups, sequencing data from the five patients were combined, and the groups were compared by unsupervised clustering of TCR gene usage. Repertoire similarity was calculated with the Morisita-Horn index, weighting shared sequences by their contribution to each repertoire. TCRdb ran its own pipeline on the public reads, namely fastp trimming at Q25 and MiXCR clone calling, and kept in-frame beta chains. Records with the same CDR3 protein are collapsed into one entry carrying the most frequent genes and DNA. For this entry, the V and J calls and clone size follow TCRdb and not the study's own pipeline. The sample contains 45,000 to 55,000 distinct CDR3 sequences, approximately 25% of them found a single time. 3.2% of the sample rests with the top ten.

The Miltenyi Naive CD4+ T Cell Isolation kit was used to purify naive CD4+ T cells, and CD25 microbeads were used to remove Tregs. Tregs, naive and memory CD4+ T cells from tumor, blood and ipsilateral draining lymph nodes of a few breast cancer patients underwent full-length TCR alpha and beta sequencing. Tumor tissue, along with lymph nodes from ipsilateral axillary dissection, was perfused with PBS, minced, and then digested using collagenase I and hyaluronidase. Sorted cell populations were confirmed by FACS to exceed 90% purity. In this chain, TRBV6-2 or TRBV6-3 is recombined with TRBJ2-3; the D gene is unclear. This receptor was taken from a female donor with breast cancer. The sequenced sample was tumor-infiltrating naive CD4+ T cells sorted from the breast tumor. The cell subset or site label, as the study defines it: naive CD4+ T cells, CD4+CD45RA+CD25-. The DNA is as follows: TGTGCCAGCAGTTATCGAGGCAGCGACAGCACAGATACGCAGTATTTT. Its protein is CASSYRGSDSTDTQYF.